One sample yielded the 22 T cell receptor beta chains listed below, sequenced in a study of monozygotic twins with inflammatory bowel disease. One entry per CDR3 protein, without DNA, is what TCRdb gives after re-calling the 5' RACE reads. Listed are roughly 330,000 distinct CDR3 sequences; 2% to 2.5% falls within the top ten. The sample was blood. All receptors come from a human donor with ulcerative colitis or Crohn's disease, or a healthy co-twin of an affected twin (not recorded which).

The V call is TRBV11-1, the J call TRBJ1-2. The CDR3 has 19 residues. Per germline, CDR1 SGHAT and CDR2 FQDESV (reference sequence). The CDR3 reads CASSLGGGRGGGLVYGYTF.

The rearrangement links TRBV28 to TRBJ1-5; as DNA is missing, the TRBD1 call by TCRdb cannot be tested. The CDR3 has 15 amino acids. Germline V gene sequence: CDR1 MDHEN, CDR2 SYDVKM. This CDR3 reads CASQGGRVLNQPQHF. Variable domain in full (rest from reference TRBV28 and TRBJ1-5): DVKVTQSSRYLVKRTGEKVFLECVQDMDHENMFWYRQDPGLGLRLIYFSYDVKMKEKGDIPEGYSVSREKKERFSLILESASTNQTSMYLCASQGGRVLNQPQHFGDGTRLSIL.

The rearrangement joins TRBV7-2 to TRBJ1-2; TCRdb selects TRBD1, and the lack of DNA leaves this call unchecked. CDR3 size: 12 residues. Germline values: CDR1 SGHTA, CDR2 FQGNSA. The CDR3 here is CASSLEGGRGTF.

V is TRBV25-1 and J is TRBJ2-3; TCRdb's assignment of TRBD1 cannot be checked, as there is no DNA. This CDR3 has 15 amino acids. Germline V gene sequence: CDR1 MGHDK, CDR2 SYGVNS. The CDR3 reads CASSEYRVNTDTQYF.

CDR3 region: CSGAGQGSSYEQYF. The chain carries TRBV29-1 and TRBJ2-7; the D call from TCRdb, TRBD1, cannot be confirmed without DNA. This CDR3 comprises 14 residues. CDR1 is SQVTM, CDR2 ANQGSEA, per germline.

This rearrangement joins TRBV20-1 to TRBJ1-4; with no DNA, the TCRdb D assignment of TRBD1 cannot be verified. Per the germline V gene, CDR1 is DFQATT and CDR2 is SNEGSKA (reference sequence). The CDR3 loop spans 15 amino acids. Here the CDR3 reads CSARDDSTYDEKLFF.

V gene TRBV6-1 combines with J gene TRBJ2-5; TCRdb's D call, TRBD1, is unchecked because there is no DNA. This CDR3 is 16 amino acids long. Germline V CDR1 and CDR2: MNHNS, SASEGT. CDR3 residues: CASSEKIGRLLETQYF.

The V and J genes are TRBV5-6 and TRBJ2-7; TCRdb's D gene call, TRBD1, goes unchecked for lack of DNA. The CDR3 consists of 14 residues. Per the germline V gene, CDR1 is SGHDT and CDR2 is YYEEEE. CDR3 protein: CASREGQGYHEQYF.

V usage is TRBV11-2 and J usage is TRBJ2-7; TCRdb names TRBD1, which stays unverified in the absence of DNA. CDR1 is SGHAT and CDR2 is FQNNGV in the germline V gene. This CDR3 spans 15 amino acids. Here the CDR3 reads CASRLSDRAFGEQYF.

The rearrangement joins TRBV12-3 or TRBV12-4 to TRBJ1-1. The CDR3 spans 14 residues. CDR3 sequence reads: CASSQVSLNTEAFF.

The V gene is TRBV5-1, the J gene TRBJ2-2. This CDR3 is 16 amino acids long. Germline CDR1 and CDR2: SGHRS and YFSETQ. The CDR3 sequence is CASSKESLENTGELFF. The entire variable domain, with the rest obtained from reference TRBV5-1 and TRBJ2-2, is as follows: KAGVTQTPRYLIKTRGQQVTLSCSPISGHRSVSWYQQTPGQGLQFLFEYFSETQRNKGNFPGRFSGRQFSNSRSEMNVSTLELGDSALYLCASSKESLENTGELFFGEGSRLTVL.

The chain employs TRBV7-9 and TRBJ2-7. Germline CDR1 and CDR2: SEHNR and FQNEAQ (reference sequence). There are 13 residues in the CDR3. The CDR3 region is CASSATGPYEQYF.

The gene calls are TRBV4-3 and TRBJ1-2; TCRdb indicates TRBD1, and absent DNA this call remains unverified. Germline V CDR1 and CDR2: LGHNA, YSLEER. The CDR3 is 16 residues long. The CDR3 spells CASSPGSSRLNYGYTF.

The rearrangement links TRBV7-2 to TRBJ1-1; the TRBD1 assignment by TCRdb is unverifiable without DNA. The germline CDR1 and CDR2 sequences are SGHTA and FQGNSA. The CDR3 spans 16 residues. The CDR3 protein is CASSRRHGGSDTEAFF.

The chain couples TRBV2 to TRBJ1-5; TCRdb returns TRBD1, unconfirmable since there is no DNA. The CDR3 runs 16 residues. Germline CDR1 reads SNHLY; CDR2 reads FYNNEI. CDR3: CASSSSDGGHNQPQHF. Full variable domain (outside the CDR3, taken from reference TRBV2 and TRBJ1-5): EPEVTQTPSHQVTQMGQEVILRCVPISNHLYFYWYRQILGQKVEFLVSFYNNEISEKSEIFDDQFSVERPDGSNFTLKIRSTKLEDSAMYFCASSSSDGGHNQPQHFGDGTRLSIL.

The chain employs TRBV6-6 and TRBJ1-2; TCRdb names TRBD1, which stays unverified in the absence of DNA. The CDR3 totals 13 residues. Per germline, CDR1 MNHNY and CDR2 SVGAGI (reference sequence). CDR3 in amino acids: CASSRTGMDGYTF.

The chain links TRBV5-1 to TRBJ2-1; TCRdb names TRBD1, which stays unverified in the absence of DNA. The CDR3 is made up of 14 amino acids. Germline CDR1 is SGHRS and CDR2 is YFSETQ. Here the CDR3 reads CASRGTGYYNEQFF.

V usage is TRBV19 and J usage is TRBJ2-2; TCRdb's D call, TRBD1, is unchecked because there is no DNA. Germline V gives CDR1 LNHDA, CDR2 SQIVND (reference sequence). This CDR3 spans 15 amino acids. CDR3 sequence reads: CASARDREDTGELFF. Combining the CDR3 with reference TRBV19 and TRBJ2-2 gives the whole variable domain DGGITQSPKYLFRKEGQNVTLSCEQNLNHDAMYWYRQDPGQGLRLIYYSQIVNDFQKGDIAEGYSVSREKKESFPLTVTSAQKNPTAFYLCASARDREDTGELFFGEGSRLTVL.

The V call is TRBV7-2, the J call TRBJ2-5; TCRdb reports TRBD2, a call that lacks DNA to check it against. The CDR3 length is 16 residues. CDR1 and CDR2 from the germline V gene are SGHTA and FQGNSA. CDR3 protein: CASTRVGSAPWETQYF.

The CDR3 loop reads CASRLAGGPIGELFF. J is TRBJ2-2 and V is TRBV5-4; there is no DNA to check the TCRdb D call of TRBD2. The CDR3 is 15 amino acids. Per germline, CDR1 SGHNT and CDR2 YYREEE (reference sequence).

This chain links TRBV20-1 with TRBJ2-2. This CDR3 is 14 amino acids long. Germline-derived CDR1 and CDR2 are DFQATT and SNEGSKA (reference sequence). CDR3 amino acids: CSAIKGGNTGELFF.

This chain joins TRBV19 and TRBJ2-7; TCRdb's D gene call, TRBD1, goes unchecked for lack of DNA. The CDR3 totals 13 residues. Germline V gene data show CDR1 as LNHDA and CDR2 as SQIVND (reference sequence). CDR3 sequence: CASSNTGDYEQYF.